This passage covers 7 T cell receptor beta chains from one sample sequenced in a study of graft-versus-host responses after intestinal transplantation. The protocol was immunoSEQ multiplex PCR, while the TCRdb copy is restricted to in-frame clones and leaves out a portion. The sample comprises nearly 45,000 clones, about 91% of which are singletons, and around 4.3% rests with the top ten. The source was PBMCs, collected 524 days after transplant. All receptors derive from a human patient who received an intestinal transplant, so some T cells may come from the graft donor.

This rearrangement joins TRBV5-5 to TRBJ1-4; D unresolved. The germline gives CDR1 SGHKS, CDR2 YYEKEE (reference sequence). This CDR3 is built from 14 residues. The V end was cut by 2 bases, the J end by 6 bases, with 11 bases between. CDR3 loop: CASSLGGLHEKLFF. CDR3 DNA sequence: TGTGCCAGCAGCTTAGGCGGCCTGCATGAAAAACTGTTTTTT.

This clone has a single count. V usage is TRBV6-1 and J usage is TRBJ1-5, with D perhaps matching TRBD1 (6 bases). Trimming removed 9 bases at V and 2 bases at J, with 14 bases between. Germline V CDR1 and CDR2: MNHNS, SASEGT. The CDR3 has 14 residues. DNA of the CDR3: TGTGCCAGTTCGACAGGTTCTGGCAATCAGCCCCAGCATTTT. Encoded protein: CASSTGSGNQPQHF.

The chain recombines TRBV6-1 with TRBJ1-1, with 10 positions matching TRBD1. V was pared by 8 bases and J by 5 bases, with 8 bases of the junction left unmatched. The CDR3 runs to 14 residues. The germline V gene encodes CDR1 MNHNS and CDR2 SASEGT. The CDR3 coding sequence is TGTGCCAGCGGTGGGGGGACAGGGGTTACTGAAGCTTTCTTT. Amino acid sequence: CASGGGTGVTEAFF.

The chain recombines TRBV27 with TRBJ2-1; D might be TRBD1 (5 bases). The CDR3 runs to 12 residues. Trimming took off 5 bases at V and 8 bases at J, with 10 bases between the two ends. Germline CDR1 and CDR2: MNHEY and SMNVEV (reference sequence). The CDR3 nucleotides read TGTGCCAGCAGTCGGTGGGGCGATGAGCAGTTCTTC. It codes for CASSRWGDEQFF.

This CDR3 is CASSPLGSGNTIYF. CDR3 sequence (DNA): TGTGCCAGTAGTCCCTTGGGTTCTGGAAACACCATATATTTT. V usage is TRBV19 and J usage is TRBJ1-3; D unresolved. Germline V gives CDR1 LNHDA, CDR2 SQIVND (reference sequence). V lost 5 bases to trimming and J lost 1 base, with 9 bases between them. The CDR3 loop spans 14 amino acids.

This sequence joins TRBV19 and TRBJ2-1; a weak D match, TRBD2 (5 bases). The CDR3 sequence is 15 residues long. CDR1 and CDR2 (germline): LNHDA, SQIVND (reference sequence). V was cut by 2 bases and J by 8 bases, with 16 bases left in between. This CDR3 reads CASSIRQRRMDEQFF. The CDR3 nucleotides are TGTGCCAGTAGTATAAGGCAGCGGAGGATGGATGAGCAGTTCTTC.

CDR3 in amino acids: CASSSAPGLAGEGETQYF. The CDR3 DNA sequence: TGCGCCAGCAGTTCCGCCCCGGGACTAGCGGGAGAGGGTGAGACCCAGTACTTC. This rearrangement joins TRBV5-1 to TRBJ2-5, with 14 bases identical to TRBD2. The J segment lost 5 bases and the V segment lost 5 bases, leaving 14 bases of the junction unmatched. The CDR3 has 18 residues. Germline-derived CDR1 and CDR2 are SGHRS and YFSETQ.